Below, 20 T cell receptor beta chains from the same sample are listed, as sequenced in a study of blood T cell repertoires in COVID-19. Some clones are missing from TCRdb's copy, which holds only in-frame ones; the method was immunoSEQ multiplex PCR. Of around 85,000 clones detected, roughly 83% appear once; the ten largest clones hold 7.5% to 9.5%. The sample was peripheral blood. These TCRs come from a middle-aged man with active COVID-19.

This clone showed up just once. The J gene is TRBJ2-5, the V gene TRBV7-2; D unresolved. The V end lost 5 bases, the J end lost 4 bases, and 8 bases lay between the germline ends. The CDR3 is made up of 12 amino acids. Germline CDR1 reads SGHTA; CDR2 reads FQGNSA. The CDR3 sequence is CASSPSRETQYF. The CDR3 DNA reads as TGTGCCAGCAGCCCCTCCCGAGAGACCCAGTACTTC.

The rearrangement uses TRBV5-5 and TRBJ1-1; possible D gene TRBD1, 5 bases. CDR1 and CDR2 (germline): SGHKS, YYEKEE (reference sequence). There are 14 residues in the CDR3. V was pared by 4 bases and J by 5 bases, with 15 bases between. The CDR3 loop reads CASSPPWGGTEAFF. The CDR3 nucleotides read TGTGCCAGCAGCCCCCCGTGGGGGGGTACTGAAGCTTTCTTT.

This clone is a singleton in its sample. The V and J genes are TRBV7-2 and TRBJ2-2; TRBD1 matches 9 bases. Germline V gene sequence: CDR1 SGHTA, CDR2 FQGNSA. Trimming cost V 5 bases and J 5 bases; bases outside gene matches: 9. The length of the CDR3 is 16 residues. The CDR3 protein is CASSPRGTGPTGELFF. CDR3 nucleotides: TGTGCCAGCAGCCCGAGGGGGACAGGGCCAACCGGGGAGCTGTTTTTT. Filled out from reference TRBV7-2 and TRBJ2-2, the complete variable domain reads GAGVSQSPSNKVTEKGKDVELRCDPISGHTALYWYRQSLGQGLEFLIYFQGNSAPDKSGLPSDRFSAERTGGSVSTLTIQRTQQEDSAVYLCASSPRGTGPTGELFFGEGSRLTVL.

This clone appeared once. CDR3 DNA: TGTGCCAGCAGTTACAGGCTAGCGGCCTACGAGCAGTACTTC. It translates to CASSYRLAAYEQYF. The chain combines TRBV6-2 or TRBV6-3 with TRBJ2-7; 7 nucleotides align to TRBD2. The germline gives CDR1 MNHEY, CDR2 SVGEGT. The V segment lost 2 bases and the J segment 2 bases; nucleotides outside the gene matches: 3. This CDR3 is 14 amino acids long.

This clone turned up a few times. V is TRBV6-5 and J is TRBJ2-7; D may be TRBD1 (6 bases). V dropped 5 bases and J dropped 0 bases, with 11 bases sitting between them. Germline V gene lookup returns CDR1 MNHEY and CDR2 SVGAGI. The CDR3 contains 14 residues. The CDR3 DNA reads TGTGCCAGCAGTACAGACAGGCGCTCCTACGAGCAGTACTTC. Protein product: CASSTDRRSYEQYF.

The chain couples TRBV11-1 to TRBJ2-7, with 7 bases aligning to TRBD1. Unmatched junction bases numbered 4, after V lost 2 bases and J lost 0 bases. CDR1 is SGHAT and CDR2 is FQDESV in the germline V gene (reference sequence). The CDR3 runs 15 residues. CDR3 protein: CASSLNRGNSYEQYF. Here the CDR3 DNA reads TGTGCCAGCAGCTTAAACAGGGGCAACTCCTACGAGCAGTACTTC.

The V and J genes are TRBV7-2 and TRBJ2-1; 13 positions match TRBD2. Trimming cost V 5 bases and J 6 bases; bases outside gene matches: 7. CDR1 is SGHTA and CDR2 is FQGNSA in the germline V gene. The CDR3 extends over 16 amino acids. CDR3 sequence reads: CASSTRTSGSRNEQFF. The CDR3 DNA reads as TGTGCCAGCAGCACCCGGACTAGCGGGAGCCGCAATGAGCAGTTCTTC.

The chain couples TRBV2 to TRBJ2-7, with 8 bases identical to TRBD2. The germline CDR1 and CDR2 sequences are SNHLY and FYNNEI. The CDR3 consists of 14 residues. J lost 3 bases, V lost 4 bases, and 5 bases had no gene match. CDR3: CASSVSAGGYEQYF. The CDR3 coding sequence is TGTGCCAGCAGTGTAAGCGCGGGGGGCTACGAGCAGTACTTC.

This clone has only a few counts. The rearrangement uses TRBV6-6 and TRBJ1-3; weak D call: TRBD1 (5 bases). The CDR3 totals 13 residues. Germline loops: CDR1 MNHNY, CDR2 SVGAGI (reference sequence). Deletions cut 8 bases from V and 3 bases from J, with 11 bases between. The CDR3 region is CASEGRNGNTIYF. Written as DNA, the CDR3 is TGTGCCAGCGAGGGGAGGAATGGAAACACCATATATTTT.

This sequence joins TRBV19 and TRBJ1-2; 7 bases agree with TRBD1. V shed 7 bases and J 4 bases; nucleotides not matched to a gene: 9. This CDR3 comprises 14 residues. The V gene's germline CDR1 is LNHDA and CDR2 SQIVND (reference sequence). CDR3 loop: CASIPTGPSYGYTF. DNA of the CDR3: TGTGCCAGTATCCCGACAGGGCCATCCTATGGCTACACCTTC.

The CDR3 is CASSPSTGKDTEAFF. The CDR3, as DNA: TGTGCCAGCTCACCATCGACAGGGAAGGACACTGAAGCTTTCTTT. The rearrangement links TRBV18 to TRBJ1-1; 7 bases match TRBD1. CDR3 length: 15 residues. CDR1 is KGHSH, CDR2 LQKENI, per germline. The junction had 6 bases not matched to a gene; V was cut back by 2 bases and J by 3 bases.

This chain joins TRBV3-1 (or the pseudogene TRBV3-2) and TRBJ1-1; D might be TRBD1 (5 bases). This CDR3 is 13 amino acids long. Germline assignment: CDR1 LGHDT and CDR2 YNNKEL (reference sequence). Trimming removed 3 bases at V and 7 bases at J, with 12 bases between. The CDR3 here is CASSQSDSIEAFF. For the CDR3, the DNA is TGTGCCAGCAGCCAGAGTGACAGTATTGAAGCTTTCTTT.

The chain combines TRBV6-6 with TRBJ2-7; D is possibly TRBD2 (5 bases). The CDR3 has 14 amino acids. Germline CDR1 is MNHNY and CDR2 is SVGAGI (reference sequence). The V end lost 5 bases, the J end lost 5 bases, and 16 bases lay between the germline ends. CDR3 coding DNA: TGTGCCAGCAGTGACCGGACCTCGGGGAACGAGCAGTACTTC. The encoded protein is CASSDRTSGNEQYF.

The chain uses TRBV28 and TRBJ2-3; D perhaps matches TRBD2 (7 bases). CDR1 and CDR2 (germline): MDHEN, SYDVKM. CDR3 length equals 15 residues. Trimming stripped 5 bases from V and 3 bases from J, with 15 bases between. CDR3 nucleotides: TGTGCCAGCAGTCTACAGGGAGGGAGGACAGATACGCAGTATTTT. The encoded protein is CASSLQGGRTDTQYF. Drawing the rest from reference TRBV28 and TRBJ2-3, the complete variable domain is DVKVTQSSRYLVKRTGEKVFLECVQDMDHENMFWYRQDPGLGLRLIYFSYDVKMKEKGDIPEGYSVSREKKERFSLILESASTNQTSMYLCASSLQGGRTDTQYFGPGTRLTVL.

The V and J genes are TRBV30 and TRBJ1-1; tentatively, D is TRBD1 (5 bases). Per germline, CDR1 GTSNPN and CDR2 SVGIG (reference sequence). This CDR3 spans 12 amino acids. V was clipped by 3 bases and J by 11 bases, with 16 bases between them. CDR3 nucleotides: TGTGCCTGGAGCAGGGACTCTCCGGAGGCTTTCTTT. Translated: CAWSRDSPEAFF.

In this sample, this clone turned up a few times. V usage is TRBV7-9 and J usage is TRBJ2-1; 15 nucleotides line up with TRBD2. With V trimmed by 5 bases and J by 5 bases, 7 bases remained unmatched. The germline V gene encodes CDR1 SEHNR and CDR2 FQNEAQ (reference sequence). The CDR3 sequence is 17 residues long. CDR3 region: CASSGLAGGRGNNEQFF. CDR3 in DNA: TGTGCCAGCAGCGGACTAGCGGGGGGGCGAGGGAACAATGAGCAGTTCTTC.

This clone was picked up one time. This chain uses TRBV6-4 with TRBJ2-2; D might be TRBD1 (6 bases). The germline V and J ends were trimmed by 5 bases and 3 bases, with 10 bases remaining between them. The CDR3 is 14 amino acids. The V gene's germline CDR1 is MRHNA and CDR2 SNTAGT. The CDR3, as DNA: TGTGCCAGCAGTCCCAAGGGGGACACCGGGGAGCTGTTTTTT. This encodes CASSPKGDTGELFF.

CDR3 sequence reads: CASSQDRTATYGYTF. The DNA for the CDR3 is TGTGCCAGCAGCCAAGATCGGACTGCGACCTATGGCTACACCTTC. V is TRBV4-2 and J is TRBJ1-2; no clear D gene. The germline V and J ends were trimmed by 0 bases and 4 bases, with 12 bases remaining between them. The CDR3 runs 15 residues. CDR1 is LGHNA and CDR2 is YNFKEQ in the germline V gene.

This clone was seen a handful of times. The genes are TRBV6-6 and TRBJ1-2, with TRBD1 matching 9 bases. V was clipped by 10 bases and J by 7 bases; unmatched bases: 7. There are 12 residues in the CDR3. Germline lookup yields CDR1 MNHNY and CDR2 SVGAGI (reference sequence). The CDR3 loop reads CATNRGQRGYTF. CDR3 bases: TGTGCCACTAACAGGGGGCAGCGTGGCTACACCTTC.

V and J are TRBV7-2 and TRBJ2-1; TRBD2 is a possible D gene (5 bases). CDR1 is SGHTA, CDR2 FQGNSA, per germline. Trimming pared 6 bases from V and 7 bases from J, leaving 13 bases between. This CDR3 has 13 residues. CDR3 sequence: CASRASSGNEQFF. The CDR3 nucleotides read TGTGCCAGCAGGGCTAGCAGTGGGAATGAGCAGTTCTTC.